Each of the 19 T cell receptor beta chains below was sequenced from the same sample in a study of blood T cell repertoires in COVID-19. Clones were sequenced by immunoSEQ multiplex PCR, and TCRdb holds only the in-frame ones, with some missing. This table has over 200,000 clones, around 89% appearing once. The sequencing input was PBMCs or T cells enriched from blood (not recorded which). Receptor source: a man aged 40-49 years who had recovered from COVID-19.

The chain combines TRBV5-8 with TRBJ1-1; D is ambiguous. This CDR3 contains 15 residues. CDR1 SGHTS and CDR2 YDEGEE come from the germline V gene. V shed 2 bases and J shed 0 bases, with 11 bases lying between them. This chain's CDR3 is CASSFEAFMNTEAFF. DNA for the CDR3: TGTGCCAGCAGCTTCGAAGCTTTCATGAACACTGAAGCTTTCTTT.

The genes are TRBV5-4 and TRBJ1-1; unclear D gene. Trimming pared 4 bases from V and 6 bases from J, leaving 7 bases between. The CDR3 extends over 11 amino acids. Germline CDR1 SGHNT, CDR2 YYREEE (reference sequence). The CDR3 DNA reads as TGTGCCAGCAGCATACACGCTGAAGCTTTCTTT. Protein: CASSIHAEAFF. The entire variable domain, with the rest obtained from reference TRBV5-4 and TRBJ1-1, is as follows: ETGVTQSPTHLIKTRGQQVTLRCSSQSGHNTVSWYQQALGQGPQFIFQYYREEENGRGNFPPRFSGLQFPNYSSELNVNALELDDSALYLCASSIHAEAFFGQGTRLTVV.

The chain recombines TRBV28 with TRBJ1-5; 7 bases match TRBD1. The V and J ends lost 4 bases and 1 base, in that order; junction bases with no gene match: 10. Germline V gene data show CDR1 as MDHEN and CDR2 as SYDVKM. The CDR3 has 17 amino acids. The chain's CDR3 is CASSYWGTVKSNQPQHF. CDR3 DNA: TGTGCCAGCAGTTATTGGGGGACAGTAAAAAGCAATCAGCCCCAGCATTTT.

The CDR3 here is CASSTRQGWETQYF. The CDR3 coding sequence is TGTGCCAGCAGCACAAGACAGGGTTGGGAGACCCAGTACTTC. The chain recombines TRBV7-8 with TRBJ2-5; TRBD1 matches 7 bases. From germline, CDR1 is SGHVS and CDR2 FQNEAQ. V lost 5 bases and J lost 5; bases outside the gene matches: 8. The CDR3 loop spans 14 amino acids.

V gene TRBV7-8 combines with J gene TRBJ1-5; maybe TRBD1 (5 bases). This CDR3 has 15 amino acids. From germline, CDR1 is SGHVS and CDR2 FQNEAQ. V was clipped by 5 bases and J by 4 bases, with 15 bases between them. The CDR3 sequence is CASSLRDGGNQPQHF. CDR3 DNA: TGTGCCAGCAGCCTACGTGATGGGGGGAATCAGCCCCAGCATTTT.

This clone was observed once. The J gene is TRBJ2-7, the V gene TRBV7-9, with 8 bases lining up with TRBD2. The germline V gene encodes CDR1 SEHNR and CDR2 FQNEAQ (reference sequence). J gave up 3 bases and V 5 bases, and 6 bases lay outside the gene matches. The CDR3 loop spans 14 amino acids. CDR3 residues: CASSLRGGSYEQYF. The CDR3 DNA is TGTGCCAGCAGCCTTCGCGGGGGGAGCTACGAGCAGTACTTC.

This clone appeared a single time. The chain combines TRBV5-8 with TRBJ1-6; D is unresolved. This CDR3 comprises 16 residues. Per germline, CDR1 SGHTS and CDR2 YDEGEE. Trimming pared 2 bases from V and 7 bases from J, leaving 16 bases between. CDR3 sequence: CASSLERRGRNSPLHF. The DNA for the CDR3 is TGTGCCAGCAGCTTAGAAAGGCGGGGAAGGAATTCACCCCTCCACTTT.

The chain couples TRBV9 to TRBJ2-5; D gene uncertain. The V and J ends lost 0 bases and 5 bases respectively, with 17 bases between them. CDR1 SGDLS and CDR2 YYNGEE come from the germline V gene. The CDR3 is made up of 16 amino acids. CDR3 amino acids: CASSVGGVVFEETQYF. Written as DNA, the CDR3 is TGTGCCAGCAGCGTAGGCGGTGTCGTATTTGAGGAGACCCAGTACTTC.

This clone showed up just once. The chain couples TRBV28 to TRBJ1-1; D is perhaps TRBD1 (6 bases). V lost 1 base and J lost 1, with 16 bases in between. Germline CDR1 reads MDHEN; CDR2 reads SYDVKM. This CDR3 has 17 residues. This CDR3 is CASSLLRQRGGNTEAFF. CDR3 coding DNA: TGTGCCAGCAGTTTATTGAGACAGCGAGGGGGGAACACTGAAGCTTTCTTT.

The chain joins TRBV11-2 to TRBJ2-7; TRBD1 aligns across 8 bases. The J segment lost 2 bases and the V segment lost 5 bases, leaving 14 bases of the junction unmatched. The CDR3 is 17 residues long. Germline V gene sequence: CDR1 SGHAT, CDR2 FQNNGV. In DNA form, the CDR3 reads TGTGCCAGCAGCCCCCGGTTGGACAGGGAATACGCCTACGAGCAGTACTTC. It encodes CASSPRLDREYAYEQYF.

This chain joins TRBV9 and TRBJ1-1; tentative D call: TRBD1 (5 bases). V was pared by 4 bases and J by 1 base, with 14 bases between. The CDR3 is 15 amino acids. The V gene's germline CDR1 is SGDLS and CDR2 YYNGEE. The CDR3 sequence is CASSPRTQGNTEAFF. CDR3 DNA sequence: TGTGCCAGCAGCCCTCGCACTCAGGGGAACACTGAAGCTTTCTTT.

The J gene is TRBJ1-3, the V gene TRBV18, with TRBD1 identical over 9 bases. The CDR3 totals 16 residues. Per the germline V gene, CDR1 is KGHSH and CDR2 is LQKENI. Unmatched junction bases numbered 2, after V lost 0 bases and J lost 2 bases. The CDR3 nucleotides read TGTGCCAGCTCACCACCGTGGGACAGGGCTGGAAACACCATATATTTT. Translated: CASSPPWDRAGNTIYF.

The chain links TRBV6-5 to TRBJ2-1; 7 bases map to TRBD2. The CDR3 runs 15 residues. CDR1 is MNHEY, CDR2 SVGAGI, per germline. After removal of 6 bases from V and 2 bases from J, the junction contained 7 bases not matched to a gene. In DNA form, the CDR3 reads TGTGCCAGCAGCCAGGGAGGGGATGCCTACAATGAGCAGTTCTTC. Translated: CASSQGGDAYNEQFF.

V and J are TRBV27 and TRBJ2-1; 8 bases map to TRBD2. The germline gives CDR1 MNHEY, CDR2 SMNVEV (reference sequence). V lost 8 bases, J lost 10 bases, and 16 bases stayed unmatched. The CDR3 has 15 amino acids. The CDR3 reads CASCDRLGLAREQFF. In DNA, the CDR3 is TGTGCCAGCTGCGACCGACTTGGACTAGCCAGGGAGCAGTTCTTC.

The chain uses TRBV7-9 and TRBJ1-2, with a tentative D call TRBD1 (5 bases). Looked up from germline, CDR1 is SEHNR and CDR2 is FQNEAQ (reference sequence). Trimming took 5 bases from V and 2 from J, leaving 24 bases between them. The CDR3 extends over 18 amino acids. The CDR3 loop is CASSPAGLGGEGNYGYTF. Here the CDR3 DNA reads TGTGCCAGCAGCCCCGCCGGCTTGGGGGGAGAGGGGAACTATGGCTACACCTTC. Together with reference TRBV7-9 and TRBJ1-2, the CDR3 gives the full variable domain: DTGVSQNPRHKITKRGQNVTFRCDPISEHNRLYWYRQTLGQGPEFLTYFQNEAQLEKSRLLSDRFSAERPKGSFSTLEIQRTEQGDSAMYLCASSPAGLGGEGNYGYTFGSGTRLTVV.

The CDR3 nucleotides read TGTGCCAGCAGCGTAGGCAGGGGCCTTTGGGAGACCCAGTACTTC. Translation: CASSVGRGLWETQYF. The gene calls are TRBV9 and TRBJ2-5; TRBD1 is a possible D gene (6 bases). The CDR3 is made up of 15 amino acids. The germline V and J ends were trimmed by 0 bases and 5 bases, with 14 bases remaining between them. Germline CDR1 and CDR2: SGDLS and YYNGEE.

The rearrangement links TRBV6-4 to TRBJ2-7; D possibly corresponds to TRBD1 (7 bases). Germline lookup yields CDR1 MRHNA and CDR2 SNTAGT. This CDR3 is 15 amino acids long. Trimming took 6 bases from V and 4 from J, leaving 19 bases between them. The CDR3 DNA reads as TGTGCCAGCAGAGTTGGATCGCGGGGACAGTACGAGCAGTACTTC. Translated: CASRVGSRGQYEQYF.

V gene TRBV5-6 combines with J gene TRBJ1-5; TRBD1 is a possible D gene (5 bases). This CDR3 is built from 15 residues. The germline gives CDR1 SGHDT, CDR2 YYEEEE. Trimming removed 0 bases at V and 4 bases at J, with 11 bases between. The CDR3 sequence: CASSLGQGRNQPQHF. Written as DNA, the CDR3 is TGTGCCAGCAGCTTGGGGCAGGGCCGGAATCAGCCCCAGCATTTT.

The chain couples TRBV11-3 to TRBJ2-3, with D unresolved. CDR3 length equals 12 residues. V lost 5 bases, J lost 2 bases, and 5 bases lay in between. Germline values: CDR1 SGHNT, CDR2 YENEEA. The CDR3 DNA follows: TGTGCCAGCAGCCCCTACACAGATACGCAGTATTTT. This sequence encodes CASSPYTDTQYF.